This T cell receptor beta chain was recorded in a study of blood T cell repertoires in COVID-19 (dated by TCRdb to about 2020). Notes on the research overall: Samples from collaborators originated in the United States, Italy and Spain and spanned both the acute and convalescent phases of COVID-19. The material from the prospective study consisted of cDNA or gDNA derived from T cells, B-cell-depleted T cells, or PBMCs. Deeply sampled blood TCRbeta repertoires from subjects exposed to, actively infected with, or recovered from COVID-19 were included in the dataset. The repertoires were released in a freely available public database intended as a resource for research on the immune response to SARS-CoV-2. The samples were drawn from two sources: the first 160 participants of the ongoing ImmuneRACE study, and 1,254 subjects contributed by 6 global collaborators. The sample metadata nearly always contained a de-identified subject ID, COVID-19 status, age in years and sex. Where available, HLA class I and class II types were obtained from metadata supplied by the sample provider rather than from assay-based typing.

Results the study describes overall, beyond this receptor: How much clinical and demographic metadata was included differed by source and by participant, and the metadata was provided uncurated.

This clone was seen once. Its antigen target is currently unknown. Base-call qualities are not available, and no considerably larger clone is one nucleotide away. In the prospective study, participants were about 18 to 90 years old, resided in approximately 25 geographic areas of the United States, and were enrolled through a virtual design. In the prospective study, participants were assigned to cohorts based on the clinical history participants reported in a screening survey and a study questionnaire. ImmuneRACE Cohort 3 recovered participants were defined by two consecutive negative NP/OP PCR tests, healthcare professional clearance, or symptom resolution. Each participant in the prospective study had whole blood, serum and a nasopharyngeal or oropharyngeal swab collected by mobile phlebotomists. Additional blood draws and questionnaires over an approximately two-month period could optionally be provided by prospective study participants. Blood samples from the prospective study were shipped frozen or at room temperature prior to DNA extraction.

TCRbeta CDR3 regions were amplified from genomic DNA using the immunoSEQ Assay, a bias-controlled multiplex PCR. The source study handled its data this way. The number of nucleated cells in each sample was estimated from the amplification of reference gene primers within the assay. To quantify the absolute abundance of each unique TCRbeta CDR3 rearrangement, sequence reads were collapsed and filtered. For each sample, productive Simpson clonality was calculated by taking the square root of Simpson's diversity index across productive rearrangements. What TCRdb holds here is the immuneACCESS table cut down to in-frame rearrangements. Part of the clones is not present; checked against another copy, under half of the missing clones reflect an unresolved V gene, and the others are unexplained. That table is the source of V, J and clone size, and D and trimming were worked out from the DNA. The sample table lists a few hundred thousand clones, over 75% of them with a count of one. The leading ten clones occupy around 9% of the sample.

In the germline V gene, CDR1 corresponds to KGHSH and CDR2 to LQKENI. Trimmed from V: 1 base; trimmed from J: 0 bases; junction bases lacking a gene match: 2. The CDR3 starts with the cysteine, ends with the phenylalanine, and has 16 residues. Only the CDR3 part of the read is kept: 48 bases, read in frame from the first base. This receptor was taken from a man in his forties or fifties who had recovered from COVID-19. The chain is made from TRBV18 and TRBJ2-3; 9 bases in the junction line up with TRBD2. The sequenced sample was PBMCs or T cells enriched from blood (not recorded which). The nucleotide sequence reads as follows: TGTGCCAGCTCACCACTTCTAGCGGGAAGCACAGATACGCAGTATTTT. Translated, it gives CASSPLLAGSTDTQYF.